This TCR beta chain was sequenced during a study of CD8 T cells in ankylosing spondylitis. The study, taken as a whole, reports: Some of the motif variants had earlier been found in reactive arthritis patients' fluid and blood. A TCR beta motif of 7 or 8 highly homologous variants appeared characteristic of ankylosing spondylitis blood.

CDR1 is MDHEN and CDR2 is SYDVKM in the germline V gene. This CDR3 comprises 14 residues. In making TCR beta libraries, quantitative 5'-RACE with molecular barcodes was used. TCRdb used MiXCR to reprocess the 5' RACE reads, holding one entry per CDR3 protein. The table lists 150,000 to 200,000 distinct CDR3 sequences, over 10% of them singletons. Concerning this clonotype itself: Its specificity is unknown. Just one base apart from a much larger clone, this may be a read error.

The chain uses TRBV28 and TRBJ2-7, with 7 bases fitting TRBD1. Material for sequencing was blood, either unsorted or a sorted T cell fraction (not recorded which). This clonotype was sampled from a female donor with ankylosing spondylitis or in good health (not recorded which). CDR3 sequence reads: CVSCPPGTAYEQYF. The CDR3 DNA reads TGTGTCAGCTGCCCACCCGGGACAGCCTACGAGCAGTACTTC.